These 2 T cell receptor beta chains originate from one sample sequenced in a study of blood T cell repertoires in COVID-19. Libraries were prepared by immunoSEQ multiplex PCR; TCRdb keeps only in-frame clonotypes and omits some of them. The sample records 80,000 to 100,000 clones, 70% to 90% being singletons. Sample: peripheral blood. The receptors originated from a human donor with COVID-19, enrolled during active disease. The donor label of this sample is uncertain.

This chain joins TRBV5-1 and TRBJ2-7; perhaps TRBD2 as D (6 bases). Per germline, CDR1 SGHRS and CDR2 YFSETQ. The CDR3 length is 15 residues. Trimming took 1 base from V and 1 from J, leaving 12 bases between them. DNA for the CDR3: TGCGCCAGCAGCTTGTCAGCGGGTCCGTCCTACGAGCAGTACTTC. Translation: CASSLSAGPSYEQYF.

The chain employs TRBV18 and TRBJ1-4; D perhaps matches TRBD1 (6 bases). Trimming left V 5 bases short and J 6 bases short, with 10 bases between. CDR3 length: 13 residues. In germline, CDR1 is KGHSH, CDR2 LQKENI. CDR3 sequence: CASSTRQDEKLFF. The CDR3 region has the DNA TGTGCCAGCTCAACCCGACAGGATGAAAAACTGTTTTTT.